This T cell receptor (beta chain) is drawn from a study of cytomegalovirus exposure and HLA in healthy donors (dated by TCRdb to between 2016 and 2019). Some background on the complete study: An earlier analysis of a few hundred of the donors reported 276 Gb of sequence data and 100 million to 120 million unique TCR beta sequences obtained from about 179 million T cells. Approximately 330 gigabases of sequencing data and 75 million to 85 million unique TCR sequences made up an early release that covered over 550 HLA-typed donors. The genetic ancestry cluster associated with self-reported Caucasian donors included about four fifths of the 398 genotyped donors. The study aimed to test whether cataloging public T cell receptors could reveal signatures of past pathogen exposure. Using immunosequencing, the study profiled T cell repertoires from approximately 700 subjects and related those repertoires to cytomegalovirus serostatus. A separate validation cohort of more than 100 different subjects was used in addition to the roughly 670-subject first cohort. To predict cytomegalovirus infection status, the study brought together high-throughput TCR immunosequencing, statistical association of individual TCRs with disease status, and machine learning. A later analysis re-analyzed previously published TCR beta repertoires from several hundred donors and added high-resolution HLA genotyping to study TCR occurrence patterns. The later analysis used no new phenotypic data to find candidate immune exposures, relying instead on TCR beta sequences and their occurrence across donors. An earlier analysis of some 600 of the donors applied high-throughput TCR beta sequencing to assess whether each TCR beta V gene segment acted as functional or pseudogenic. Donor age, sex, ethnicity and CMV serostatus were collected together with the repertoire data. A later genetic analysis took genome-wide SNP genotypes for about three fifths of the 666 donors and used that subset as a discovery cohort. Every repertoire in the discovery cohort had been generated on one and the same sequencing platform. HLA typing covered class I and class II loci at four-digit resolution. The number of donors typed differed by locus, with roughly 629-640 for A, B, C, DRB1 and DQB1, more than 500 for DQA1, some 570 for DPA1, and around 450 for DPB1. Four or five DR-DQ haplotypes were handled as single units for association and clustering, since linkage in the cohort was strong. On average, around 200,000 unique TCR beta nucleotide sequences were sequenced per donor among a few hundred genotyped donors of the cohort, with around 19% of those sequences being non-productive.

Here is what the overall study found, with its caveats: Most TCR sequences were observed very rarely across donors, whereas some public TCRs were present in many individuals. A later genetic analysis associated a missense DCLRE1C variant with V-gene and J-gene trimming of TCR beta chains, and an independent cohort replicated the association. Because counts were too low, more than 15 rarely observed V segments, including chromosome 9 orphons, were left out of the earlier analysis of 587 of the donors. In an earlier analysis of some 500 of the donors, most TCR beta V segments appeared in productive rearrangements about 90% or about 30% of the time, broadly matching IMGT annotations. In a later analysis, most CMV-associated TCR beta chains were found to appear HLA-restricted, with HLA associations seemingly driven largely by CMV exposure. At a false discovery rate of 0.05, a later analysis linked around 15,000 TCR beta sequences to specific HLA alleles. When HLA alleles, especially DR and DQ, strongly co-occurred, attributing TCR associations to individual alleles was difficult. The only immune exposure information available for the cohort was CMV serostatus. Linkage disequilibrium might explain the correlated functional status among segregating V segments, but an unknown experimental factor could not be ruled out. The 87-base-pair reads could not distinguish some IMGT-functional V segments, including TRBV6-2 and TRBV6-3, so those segments were excluded. In a later analysis, TCR association rates were found to vary across HLA loci, with the most associated TCRs seen for DRB1 alleles and the fewest for HLA-C alleles. The sequencing pipeline was judged likely to have produced a cluster of highly shared sequence variants as a technical artifact. The classifier was reported to diagnose cytomegalovirus status with high specificity and sensitivity in both the original cohort and the validation cohort. The presence/absence analyses assumed that sequencing depth was roughly uniform across donors, and that assumption may not be true. A further reported finding was that TCR beta sequences accurately predicted the HLA-A and HLA-B alleles for most subjects in the first cohort. Compared with the roughly 710-donor mean, donors in an Asian-associated ancestry cluster had fewer N-insertions in productive TCRs, according to a later genetic analysis. A total of 150 or so TCR beta chains were listed by the study as associated with cytomegalovirus. The cohort was sequenced for TCR beta chains only, and without alpha or paired-chain data the features that could be detected were limited. Several of the top co-occurrence clusters appeared to be linked to parvovirus B19, influenza, CMV and Epstein-Barr virus, according to a later analysis. In vitro tests confirmed that three of the cytomegalovirus-associated TCR beta chains recognize cytomegalovirus antigens. A later analysis found that HLA-associated TCR beta chains were more clonally expanded and had lower generation probabilities than equally common non-associated chains. HLA typing was unavailable for some donors at each locus, so association tests used only the typed subset. The authors suggested that the approach could potentially be generalized to other disease states and immunological phenotypes.

The germline V gene encodes CDR1 LNHDA and CDR2 SQIVND (reference sequence). Inclusive of the bounding cysteine and phenylalanine, the CDR3 is 15 residues long. The only DNA kept is the CDR3, 45 bases in frame from the first base. The germline V end is reduced by 3 bases and the J end by 6 bases; junction bases left unmatched: 8. This clone was observed a few times. The specificity of this receptor is unknown. No much larger clonotype is one base removed from it; base qualities were not supplied. Receptor amplification or capture employed the immunoSEQ multiplex PCR assay. For the multiplex PCR, a mixture combining 60 forward primers for TCR Vbeta segments and 13 reverse primers for TCR Jbeta segments was used. The CDR3 region of rearranged TCR beta genes was amplified from genomic DNA with a multiplex PCR assay. The Illumina HiSeq System was used to sequence the amplified TCR beta libraries as 87-base-pair reads. As for the original processing: In a later analysis, some 80 million unique TCR beta chains were counted across the 500 to 850 repertoires, and approximately 11 million of these chains were shared by at least two donors. A nearest-neighbor algorithm error-corrected the raw reads and collapsed the reads into unique sequences, merging closely related sequences to remove PCR and sequencing errors. V, D and J gene segments were assigned by aligning CDR3 sequences to IMGT reference sequences. For a sequence to be retained, at least a six-nucleotide match to both a V gene segment and a J gene segment was required. A rearrangement was called productive if the CDR3 had no stop codons and remained in frame with V and J, and every other rearrangement was called non-productive. CDR3 was defined according to IMGT convention as the region running from the second conserved V-encoded cysteine to the conserved J-encoded phenylalanine. The earlier analysis of 587 of the donors excluded sequences that lacked an unambiguous match to a single V gene segment. An earlier analysis of a few hundred of the donors classified V segments as functional when productive rearrangements were above 56.7% and as segregating when the standard deviation between donors was above 5%. A statistical classification framework was built to diagnose cytomegalovirus status from the catalog of TCR beta chain sequences. V and J gene assignment, in a later analysis, came from comparing TCR nucleotide sequences with IMGT/GENE-DB human TR gene sequences. A later analysis assigned CDR3 sequences and most-parsimonious VDJ recombination scenarios with the TCRdist pipeline. In a later analysis, each TCR beta chain was defined by its CDR3 amino acid sequence together with its V-gene family, and reads without a unique V-gene family were excluded. In a later analysis, 450 to 600 highly shared, low-generation-probability nucleotide sequences were removed to address suspected cross-contamination and a sequencing artifact. A later analysis calculated a clonal expansion index for each public chain from normalized within-repertoire ranks of inferred template counts. In a later analysis, generation probabilities were computed with a VDJ recombination model fitted to out-of-frame rearrangements, and the resulting probabilities were checked against IGoR. In a later analysis, hypergeometric tests were used to score TCR-TCR, TCR-HLA and TCR-CMV co-occurrence, with a repertoire-size bias correction applied to TCR pairs. False discovery rates were estimated in a later analysis by permuting HLA or CMV assignments 20 times. A later analysis grouped co-occurring TCRs with DBSCAN, adding TCRdist sequence similarity when clustering within HLA-allele-positive subsets. Repertoires with fewer than 30,000 or more than 120,000 public chains, plus five repertoires with anomalous nucleotide sharing, were excluded from co-occurrence clustering. This immuneACCESS table, as held by TCRdb, lists in-frame sequences with V and J called but not all clones. Of the missing ones, under half trace to an unresolved V gene in checked studies; the others have no known cause. That table is the source of V, J and clone size, and D and trimming were worked out from the DNA. The sample table holds 150,000 to 200,000 clones, of which about four fifths were seen once. The ten top clones hold 1.5% to 2% of the sample.

The cohort comprised fewer than 700 healthy bone marrow donors. Cohort members were all nominally healthy when sampled, although unrecorded immune exposures were likely present. The donor was CMV seropositive and was included in the group of 250 to 350 seropositive cohort members. Each donor provided a peripheral blood sample, and peripheral blood mononuclear cells were used for TCR beta sequencing. The Qiagen DNeasy Blood Extraction Kit was used to extract genomic DNA from the blood cell samples. In this chain, TRBV19 is recombined with TRBJ2-1; TRBD2 lines up with 7 middle nucleotides. This receptor was taken from a man between 35 and 55 years old in good health and CMV-seropositive. Input material: PBMCs. The sequenced DNA: TGTGCCAGTAGTATTTGGGGGAGGGCACTCAATGAGCAGTTCTTC. The encoded protein is CASSIWGRALNEQFF. Outside the CDR3, residues come from the reference TRBV19 and TRBJ2-1 proteins, so the full variable domain is: DGGITQSPKYLFRKEGQNVTLSCEQNLNHDAMYWYRQDPGQGLRLIYYSQIVNDFQKGDIAEGYSVSREKKESFPLTVTSAQKNPTAFYLCASSIWGRALNEQFFGPGTRLTVL.